One and the same sample provided the 5 T cell receptor beta chains below, sequenced in a study of CD8+CD57+ T cells in acquired aplastic anemia. Genomic DNA was employed as the template in profiling TCR beta VDJ and CDR3. MiXCR was run by TCRdb on the reads, yielding one entry per CDR3 protein. The profile shows about 240,000 distinct CDR3 sequences, approximately 45% of them singletons. The patients chosen for sequencing had shown expansion of CD8+CD57+ cells (detected by flow cytometry). Material for sequencing was sorted CD4+, CD8+, or CD8+CD57+ T cells (not recorded which) from PBMCs. Source of these receptors: a human donor with aplastic anemia.

This clonotype was detected ten times or more. CDR3 sequence (DNA): TGCGCCAGCAGTGAGATGTCCAGGGCTTTTTCTAACTATGGCTACACCTTC. Translation gives CASSEMSRAFSNYGYTF. The genes are TRBV10-1 and TRBJ1-2, with D maybe TRBD1 (5 bases). The CDR3 has 17 residues. With 2 bases removed from V and 0 bases from J, the gap between germline ends came to 16 bases. Per the germline V gene, CDR1 is WNHNN and CDR2 is SYGVQD (reference sequence).

This clonotype showed up just a few times. This chain connects TRBV30 to TRBJ1-1; the match to TRBD1 covers 7 bases. CDR1 and CDR2 from the germline V gene are GTSNPN and SVGIG (reference sequence). The CDR3 runs to 14 residues. Germline trimming cut 5 bases from V and 1 base from J; bases unmatched to any gene: 7. CDR3 residues: CAWHTGVGNTEAFF. The DNA of the CDR3 is TGTGCCTGGCATACAGGGGTGGGGAACACTGAAGCTTTCTTT.

This clonotype was detected a few times. J is TRBJ2-3 and V is TRBV6-2 or TRBV6-3, with TRBD2 identical over 8 bases. The germline gives CDR1 MNHEY, CDR2 SVGEGT. Germline trimming cut 4 bases from V and 6 bases from J; bases unmatched to any gene: 9. The CDR3 extends over 15 amino acids. CDR3 in DNA: TGTGCCAGCAGTTCCAGCGGGGGACTCGGGGATACGCAGTATTTT. As protein: CASSSSGGLGDTQYF.

This chain connects TRBV19 to TRBJ1-6; no clear D gene. Per germline, CDR1 LNHDA and CDR2 SQIVND (reference sequence). The CDR3 consists of 15 residues. Trimming left V 5 bases short and J 8 bases short, with 16 bases between. CDR3 residues: CASSAARSPYSPLHF. The CDR3 nucleotides are TGTGCCAGTAGTGCAGCGAGAAGTCCATATTCACCCCTCCACTTT.

This clonotype was counted ten times or more. V is TRBV4-3 and J is TRBJ2-3; D is possibly TRBD2 (6 bases). Germline V CDR1 and CDR2: LGHNA, YSLEER. V lost 4 bases, J lost 6 bases, and 17 bases lay in between. CDR3 size: 15 residues. In nucleotides, the CDR3 is TGCGCCAGCAGCCCCAGAAGGTGGGCGGGGGATACGCAGTATTTT. This sequence encodes CASSPRRWAGDTQYF.